Reported below is one T cell receptor (beta chain). Its antigen is currently not known. Base qualities are not at hand, and no much larger clone is one base apart. This entry comes from a study of T cell changes during pregnancy in multiple sclerosis (dated by TCRdb to the late 2010s). The study in broad terms: In women with multiple sclerosis, the researchers looked at how the T cell repertoire shifted as pregnancy progressed.

Including the terminal cysteine and phenylalanine, the CDR3 comprises 13 residues. Here the CDR3 DNA is all that survives: 39 bases in frame from base 1. Cut back by 4 bases and 9 bases, the V and J ends lie 16 bases apart. CDR1 and CDR2 are drawn from the germline V gene (reference sequence): SGHKS, YYEKEE. Libraries were made using the immunoSEQ multiplex PCR assay. TCRdb holds this immuneACCESS table with in-frame rearrangements only. Some clones are missing; in checked studies, unresolved V genes explain under half, and the rest has no known cause. The sample table holds 100,000 to 150,000 clones, of which around 93% were seen once. The ten biggest clones cover approximately 6.2% of the sample.

This clonotype was sampled from a female donor with multiple sclerosis, enrolled in a pregnancy study. This sample comprised peripheral blood, obtained before pregnancy. The chain joins TRBV5-5 to TRBJ1-1; the D segment could be TRBD1, given 6 matching bases. The DNA reads as follows: TGTGCCAGCAGCCCCACAGGGTCGGCGAAAGCTTTCTTT. Translated, it reads CASSPTGSAKAFF.